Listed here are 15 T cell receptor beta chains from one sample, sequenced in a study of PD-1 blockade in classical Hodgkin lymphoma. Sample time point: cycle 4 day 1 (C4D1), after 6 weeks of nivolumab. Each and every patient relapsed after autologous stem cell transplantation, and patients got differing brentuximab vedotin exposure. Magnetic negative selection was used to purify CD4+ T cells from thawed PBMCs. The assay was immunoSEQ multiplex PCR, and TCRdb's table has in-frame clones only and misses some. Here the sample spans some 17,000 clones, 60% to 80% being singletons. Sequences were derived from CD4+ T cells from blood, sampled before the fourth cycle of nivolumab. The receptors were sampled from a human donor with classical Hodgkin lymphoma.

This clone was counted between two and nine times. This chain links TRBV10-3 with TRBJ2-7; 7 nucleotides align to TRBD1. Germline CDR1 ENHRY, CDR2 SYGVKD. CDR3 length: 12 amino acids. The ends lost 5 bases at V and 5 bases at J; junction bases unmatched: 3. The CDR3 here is CAISTGVHEQYF. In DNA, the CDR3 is TGTGCCATCAGTACAGGGGTCCACGAGCAGTACTTC.

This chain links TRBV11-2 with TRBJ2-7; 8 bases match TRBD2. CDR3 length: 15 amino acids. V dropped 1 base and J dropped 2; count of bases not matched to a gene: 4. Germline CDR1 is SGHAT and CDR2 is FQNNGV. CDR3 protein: CASSLVPGGPYEQYF. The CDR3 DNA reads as TGTGCCAGCAGCTTAGTGCCGGGAGGGCCCTACGAGCAGTACTTC.

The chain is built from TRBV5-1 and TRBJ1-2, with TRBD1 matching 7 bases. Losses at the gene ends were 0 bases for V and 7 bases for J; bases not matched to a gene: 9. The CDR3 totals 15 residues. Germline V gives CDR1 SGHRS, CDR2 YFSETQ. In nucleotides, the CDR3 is TGCGCCAGCAGCTTGGATGGGCTGACAGGGTCTGGCTACACCTTC. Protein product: CASSLDGLTGSGYTF.

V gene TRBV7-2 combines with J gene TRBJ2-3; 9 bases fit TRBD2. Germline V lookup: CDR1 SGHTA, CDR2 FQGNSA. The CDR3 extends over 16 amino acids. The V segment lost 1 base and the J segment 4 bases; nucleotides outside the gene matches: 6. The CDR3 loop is CASSLGSAGGADTQYF. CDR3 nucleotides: TGTGCCAGCAGCTTAGGATCGGCGGGGGGGGCAGATACGCAGTATTTT.

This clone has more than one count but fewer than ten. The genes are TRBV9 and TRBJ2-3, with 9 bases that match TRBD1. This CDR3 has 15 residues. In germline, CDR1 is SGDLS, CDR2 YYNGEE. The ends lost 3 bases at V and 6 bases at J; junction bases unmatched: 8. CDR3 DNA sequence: TGTGCCAGCAGCGCTCGGGACAGGGCTTTTGATACGCAGTATTTT. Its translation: CASSARDRAFDTQYF.

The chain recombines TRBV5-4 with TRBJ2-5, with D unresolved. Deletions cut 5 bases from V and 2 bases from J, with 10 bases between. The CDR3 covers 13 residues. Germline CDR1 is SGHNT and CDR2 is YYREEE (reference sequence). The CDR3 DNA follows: TGTGCCAGCAGACCGTTTAGTCAAGAGACCCAGTACTTC. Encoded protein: CASRPFSQETQYF.

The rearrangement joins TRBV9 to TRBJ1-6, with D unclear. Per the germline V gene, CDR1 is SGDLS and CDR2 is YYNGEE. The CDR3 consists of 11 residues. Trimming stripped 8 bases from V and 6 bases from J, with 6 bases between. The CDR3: CASGGNSPLHF. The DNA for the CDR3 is TGTGCCAGTGGAGGTAATTCACCCCTCCACTTT.

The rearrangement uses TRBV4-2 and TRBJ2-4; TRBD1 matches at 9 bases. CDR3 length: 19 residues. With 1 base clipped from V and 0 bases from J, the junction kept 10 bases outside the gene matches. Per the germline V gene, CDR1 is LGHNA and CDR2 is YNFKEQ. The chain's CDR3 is CASSQAGTGLVLAKNIQYF. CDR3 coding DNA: TGTGCCAGCAGCCAAGCCGGGACAGGGTTAGTACTAGCCAAAAACATTCAGTACTTC.

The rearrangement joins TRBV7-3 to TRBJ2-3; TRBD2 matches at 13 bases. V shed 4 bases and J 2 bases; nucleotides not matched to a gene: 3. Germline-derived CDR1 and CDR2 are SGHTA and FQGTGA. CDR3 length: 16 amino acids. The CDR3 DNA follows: TGTGCCAGCAGCTCTGGGACTAGCGGGGTCACAGATACGCAGTATTTT. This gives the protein CASSSGTSGVTDTQYF.

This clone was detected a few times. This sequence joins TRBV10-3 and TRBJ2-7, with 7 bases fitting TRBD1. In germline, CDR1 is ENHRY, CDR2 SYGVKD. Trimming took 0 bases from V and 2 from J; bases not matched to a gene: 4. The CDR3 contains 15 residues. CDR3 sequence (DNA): TGTGCCATCAGTGAGTCTGGGACAGCAACCTACGAGCAGTACTTC. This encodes CAISESGTATYEQYF.

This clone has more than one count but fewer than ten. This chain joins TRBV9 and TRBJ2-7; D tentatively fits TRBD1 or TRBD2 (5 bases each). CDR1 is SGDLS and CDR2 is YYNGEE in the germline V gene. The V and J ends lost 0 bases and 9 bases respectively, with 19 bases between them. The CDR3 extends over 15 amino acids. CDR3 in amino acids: CASSVANRGDCWQYF. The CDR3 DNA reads TGTGCCAGCAGCGTAGCTAATAGGGGAGATTGTTGGCAGTACTTC.

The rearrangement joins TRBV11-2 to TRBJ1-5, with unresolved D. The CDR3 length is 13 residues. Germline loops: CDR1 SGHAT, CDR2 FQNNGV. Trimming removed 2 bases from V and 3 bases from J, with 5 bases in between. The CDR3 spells CASSLYPNQPQHF. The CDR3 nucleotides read TGTGCCAGCAGCTTATATCCCAATCAGCCCCAGCATTTT.

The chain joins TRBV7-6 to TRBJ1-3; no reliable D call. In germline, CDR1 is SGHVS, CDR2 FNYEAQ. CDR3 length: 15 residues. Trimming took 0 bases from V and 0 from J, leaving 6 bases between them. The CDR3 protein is CASSLAGSSGNTIYF. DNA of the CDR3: TGTGCCAGCAGCTTAGCGGGCAGCTCTGGAAACACCATATATTTT.

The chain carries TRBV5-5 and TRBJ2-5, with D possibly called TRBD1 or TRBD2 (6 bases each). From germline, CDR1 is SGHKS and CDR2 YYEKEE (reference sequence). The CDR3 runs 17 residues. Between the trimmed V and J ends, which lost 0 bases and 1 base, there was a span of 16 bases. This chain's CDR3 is CASSLVGGPFSQETQYF. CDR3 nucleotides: TGTGCCAGCAGCTTGGTTGGGGGGCCATTCTCCCAAGAGACCCAGTACTTC.

CDR3 in amino acids: CASSRSGPFSGANVLTF. DNA for the CDR3: TGTGCCAGCAGCCGCAGCGGTCCGTTCTCTGGGGCCAACGTCCTGACTTTC. This chain links TRBV5-4 with TRBJ2-6; weak D call: TRBD2 (5 bases). This CDR3 region has 17 residues. In germline, CDR1 is SGHNT, CDR2 YYREEE (reference sequence). V lost 4 bases to trimming and J lost 0 bases, with 14 bases between them.